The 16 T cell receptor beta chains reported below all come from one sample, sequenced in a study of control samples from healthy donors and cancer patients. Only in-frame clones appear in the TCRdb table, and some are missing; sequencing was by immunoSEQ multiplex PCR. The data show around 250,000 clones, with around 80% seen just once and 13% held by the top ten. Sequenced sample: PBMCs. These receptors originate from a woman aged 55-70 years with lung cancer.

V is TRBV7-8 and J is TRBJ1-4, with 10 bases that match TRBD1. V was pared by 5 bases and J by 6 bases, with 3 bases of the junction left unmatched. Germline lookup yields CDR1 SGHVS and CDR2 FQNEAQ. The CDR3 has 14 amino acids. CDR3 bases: TGTGCCAGCAGCGAGGGGACAGGGGATGAAAAACTGTTTTTT. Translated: CASSEGTGDEKLFF.

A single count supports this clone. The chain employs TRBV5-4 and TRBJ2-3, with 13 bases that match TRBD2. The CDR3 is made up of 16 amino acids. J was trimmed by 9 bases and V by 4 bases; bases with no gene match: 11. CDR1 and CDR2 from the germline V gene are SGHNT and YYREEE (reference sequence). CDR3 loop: CASSPTSGGGAGTQYF. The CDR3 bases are TGTGCCAGCAGCCCCACTAGCGGGGGGGGCGCAGGGACGCAGTATTTT.

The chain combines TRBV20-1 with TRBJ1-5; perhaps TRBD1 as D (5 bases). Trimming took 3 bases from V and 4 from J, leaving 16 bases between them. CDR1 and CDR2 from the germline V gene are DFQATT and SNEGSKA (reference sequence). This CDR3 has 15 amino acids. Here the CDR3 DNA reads TGCAGTGCTAGTAGGGACCCCTCCCTGAATCAGCCCCAGCATTTT. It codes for CSASRDPSLNQPQHF.

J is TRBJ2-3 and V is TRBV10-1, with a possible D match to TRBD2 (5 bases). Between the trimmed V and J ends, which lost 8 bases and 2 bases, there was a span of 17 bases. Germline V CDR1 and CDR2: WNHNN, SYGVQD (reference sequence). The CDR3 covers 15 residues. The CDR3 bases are TGCGCCAGCGAGCGCGGAGGCCCGTACACAGATACGCAGTATTTT. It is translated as CASERGGPYTDTQYF.

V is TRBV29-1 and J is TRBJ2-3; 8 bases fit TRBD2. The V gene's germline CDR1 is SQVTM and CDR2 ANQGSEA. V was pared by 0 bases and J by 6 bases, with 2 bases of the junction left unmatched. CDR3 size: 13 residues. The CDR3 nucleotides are TGCAGCGTTGAAGAGGCGGGAGGCGATACGCAGTATTTT. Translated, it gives CSVEEAGGDTQYF.

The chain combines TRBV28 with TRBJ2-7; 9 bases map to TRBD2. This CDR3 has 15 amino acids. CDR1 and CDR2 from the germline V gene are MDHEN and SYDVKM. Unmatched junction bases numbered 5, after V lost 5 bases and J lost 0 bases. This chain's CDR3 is CASSPQTSGSYEQYF. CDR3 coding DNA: TGTGCCAGCAGTCCTCAGACTAGCGGCTCCTACGAGCAGTACTTC.

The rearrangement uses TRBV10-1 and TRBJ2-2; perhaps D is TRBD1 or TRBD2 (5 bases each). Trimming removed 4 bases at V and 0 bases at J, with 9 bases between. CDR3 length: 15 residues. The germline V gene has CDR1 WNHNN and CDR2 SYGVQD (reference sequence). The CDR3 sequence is CASSVGGSNTGELFF. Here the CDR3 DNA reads TGCGCCAGCAGTGTTGGGGGTTCGAACACCGGGGAGCTGTTTTTT.

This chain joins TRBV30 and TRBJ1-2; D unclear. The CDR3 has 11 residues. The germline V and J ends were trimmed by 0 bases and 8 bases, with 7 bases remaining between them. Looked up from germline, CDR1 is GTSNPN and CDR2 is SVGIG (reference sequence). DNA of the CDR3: TGTGCCTGGAGTGTAGCGGGCGGCTACACCTTC. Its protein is CAWSVAGGYTF.

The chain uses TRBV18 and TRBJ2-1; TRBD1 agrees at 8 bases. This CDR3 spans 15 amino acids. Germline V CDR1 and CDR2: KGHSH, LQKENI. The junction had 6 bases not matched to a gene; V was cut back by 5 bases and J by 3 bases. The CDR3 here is CASSVDRGGYNEQFF. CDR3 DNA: TGTGCCAGCTCAGTAGACAGGGGTGGCTACAATGAGCAGTTCTTC. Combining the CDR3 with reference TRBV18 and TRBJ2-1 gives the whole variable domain NAGVMQNPRHLVRRRGQEARLRCSPMKGHSHVYWYRQLPEEGLKFMVYLQKENIIDESGMPKERFSAEFPKEGPSILRIQQVVRGDSAAYFCASSVDRGGYNEQFFGPGTRLTVL.

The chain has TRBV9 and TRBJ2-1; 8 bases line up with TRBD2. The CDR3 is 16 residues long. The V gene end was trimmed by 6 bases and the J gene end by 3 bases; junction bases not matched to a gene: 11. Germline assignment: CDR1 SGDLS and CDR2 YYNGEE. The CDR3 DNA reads TGTGCCAGCAATCCCGGGACTAGTAAATACTACAATGAGCAGTTCTTC. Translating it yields CASNPGTSKYYNEQFF.

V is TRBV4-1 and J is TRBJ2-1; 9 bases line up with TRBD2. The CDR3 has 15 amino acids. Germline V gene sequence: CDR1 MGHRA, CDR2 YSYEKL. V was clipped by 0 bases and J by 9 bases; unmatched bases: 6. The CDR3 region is CASSQDILAGTEQFF. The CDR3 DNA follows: TGCGCCAGCAGCCAAGATATTCTAGCGGGAACTGAGCAGTTCTTC.

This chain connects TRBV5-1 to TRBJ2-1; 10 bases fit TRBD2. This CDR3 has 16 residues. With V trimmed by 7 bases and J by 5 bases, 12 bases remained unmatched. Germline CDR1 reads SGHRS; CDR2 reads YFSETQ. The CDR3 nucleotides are TGCGCCAGCCAAAAGGAAGCGGGAGGGCCCCACAATGAGCAGTTCTTC. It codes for CASQKEAGGPHNEQFF. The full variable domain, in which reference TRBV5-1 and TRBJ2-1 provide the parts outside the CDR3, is KAGVTQTPRYLIKTRGQQVTLSCSPISGHRSVSWYQQTPGQGLQFLFEYFSETQRNKGNFPGRFSGRQFSNSRSEMNVSTLELGDSALYLCASQKEAGGPHNEQFFGPGTRLTVL.

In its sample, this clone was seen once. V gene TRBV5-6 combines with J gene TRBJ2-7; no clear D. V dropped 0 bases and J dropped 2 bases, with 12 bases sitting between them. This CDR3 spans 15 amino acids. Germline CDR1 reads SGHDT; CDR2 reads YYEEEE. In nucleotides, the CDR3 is TGTGCCAGCAGCTTGGGGCTCGGAGCCACCTACGAGCAGTACTTC. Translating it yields CASSLGLGATYEQYF.

The CDR3 DNA follows: TGTGCCACCAGTCCCTGGGGTAGGGACGAGCAGTACTTC. The encoded protein is CATSPWGRDEQYF. The rearrangement uses TRBV24-1 and TRBJ2-7, with D uncertain. This CDR3 has 13 residues. Trimming pared 6 bases from V and 5 bases from J, leaving 13 bases between. Looked up from germline, CDR1 is KGHDR and CDR2 is SFDVKD.

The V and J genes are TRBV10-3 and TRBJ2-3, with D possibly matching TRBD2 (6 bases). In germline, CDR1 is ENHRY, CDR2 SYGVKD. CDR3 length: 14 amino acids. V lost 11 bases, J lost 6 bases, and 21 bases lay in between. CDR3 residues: CAARDFEGPDTQYF. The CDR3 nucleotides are TGTGCCGCAAGGGACTTCGAGGGTCCGGATACGCAGTATTTT.

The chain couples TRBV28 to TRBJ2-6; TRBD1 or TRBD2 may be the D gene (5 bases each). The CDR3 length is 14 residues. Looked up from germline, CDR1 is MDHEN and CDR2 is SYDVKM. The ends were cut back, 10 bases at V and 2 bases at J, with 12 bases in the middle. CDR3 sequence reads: CATRGAAGANVLTF. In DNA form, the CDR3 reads TGTGCCACCCGAGGGGCAGCTGGGGCCAACGTCCTGACTTTC.